This TCR beta chain came from a study of shared clonotypes between healthy human individuals. The V gene's germline CDR1 is SGHVS and CDR2 FQNEAQ. Trimming removed 3 bases at V and 9 bases at J, with 9 bases between. The CDR3 totals 13 residues. Measured with immunoSEQ multiplex PCR; TCRdb has only the in-frame clones, and not every one. Here the sample spans 850,000 to 1,200,000 clones, under 80% being singletons. This chain links TRBV7-8 with TRBJ1-6; the D is unclear. The TCR comes from a man between 18 and 35 years old in good health. The sequenced sample was memory CD4+ T cells sorted from blood. Subset meaning: CD45RA-negative fraction. The CDR3 is CASSLDPSSPLHF. As DNA, the CDR3 is TGTGCCAGCAGCTTGGACCCTAGTTCACCCCTCCACTTT.